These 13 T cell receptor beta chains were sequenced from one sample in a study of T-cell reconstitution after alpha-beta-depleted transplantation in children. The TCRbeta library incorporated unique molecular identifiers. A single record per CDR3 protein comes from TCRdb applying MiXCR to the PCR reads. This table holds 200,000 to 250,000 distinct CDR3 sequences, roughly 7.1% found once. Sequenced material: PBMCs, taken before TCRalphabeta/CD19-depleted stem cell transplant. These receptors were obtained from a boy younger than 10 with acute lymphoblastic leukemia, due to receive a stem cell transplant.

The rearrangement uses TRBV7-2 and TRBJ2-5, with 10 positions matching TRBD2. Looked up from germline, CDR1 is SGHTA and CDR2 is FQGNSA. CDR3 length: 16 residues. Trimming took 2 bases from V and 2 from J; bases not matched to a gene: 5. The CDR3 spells CASSLSSGRLQETQYF. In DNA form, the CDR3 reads TGTGCCAGCAGCTTAAGTAGCGGGAGGTTACAAGAGACCCAGTACTTC.

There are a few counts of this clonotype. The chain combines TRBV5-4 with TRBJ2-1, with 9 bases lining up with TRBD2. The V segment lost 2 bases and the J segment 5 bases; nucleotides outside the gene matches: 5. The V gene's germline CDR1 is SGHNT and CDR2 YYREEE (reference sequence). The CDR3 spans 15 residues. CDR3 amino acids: CASSLKREVNNEQFF. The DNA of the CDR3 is TGTGCCAGCAGCTTAAAGCGGGAGGTAAACAATGAGCAGTTCTTC.

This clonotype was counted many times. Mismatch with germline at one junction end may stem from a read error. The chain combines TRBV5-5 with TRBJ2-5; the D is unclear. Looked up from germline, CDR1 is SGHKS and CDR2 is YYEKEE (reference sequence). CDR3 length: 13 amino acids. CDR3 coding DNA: TGTGCCAGCAGTTTGGGGATCCAAGAGACCCAGTACTTC. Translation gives CASSLGIQETQYF. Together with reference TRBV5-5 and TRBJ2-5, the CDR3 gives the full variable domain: DAGVTQSPTHLIKTRGQQVTLRCSPISGHKSVSWYQQVLGQGPQFIFQYYEKEERGRGNFPDRFSARQFPNYSSELNVNALLLGDSALYLCASSLGIQETQYFGPGTRLLVL.

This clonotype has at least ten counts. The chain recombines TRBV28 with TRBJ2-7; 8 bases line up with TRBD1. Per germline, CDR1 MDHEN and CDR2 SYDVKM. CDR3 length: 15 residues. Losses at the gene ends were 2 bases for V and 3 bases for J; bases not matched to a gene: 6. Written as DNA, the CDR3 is TGTGCCAGCAGTTTACCTGGACAGGGAGTCTACGAGCAGTACTTC. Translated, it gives CASSLPGQGVYEQYF.

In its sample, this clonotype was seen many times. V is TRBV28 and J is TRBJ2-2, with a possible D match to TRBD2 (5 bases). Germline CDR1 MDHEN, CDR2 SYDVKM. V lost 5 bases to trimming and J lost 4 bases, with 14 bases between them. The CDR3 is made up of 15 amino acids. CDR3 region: CASSLIALITGELFF. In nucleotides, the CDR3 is TGTGCCAGCAGTCTAATAGCGCTCATCACCGGGGAGCTGTTTTTT. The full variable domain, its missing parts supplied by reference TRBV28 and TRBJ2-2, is DVKVTQSSRYLVKRTGEKVFLECVQDMDHENMFWYRQDPGLGLRLIYFSYDVKMKEKGDIPEGYSVSREKKERFSLILESASTNQTSMYLCASSLIALITGELFFGEGSRLTVL.

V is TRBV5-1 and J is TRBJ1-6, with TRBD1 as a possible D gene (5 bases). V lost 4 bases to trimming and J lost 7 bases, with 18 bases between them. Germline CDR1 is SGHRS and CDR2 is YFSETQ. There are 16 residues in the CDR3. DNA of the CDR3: TGCGCCAGCAGCCACGGACTAGAGGGGATGAATTCACCCCTCCACTTT. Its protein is CASSHGLEGMNSPLHF.

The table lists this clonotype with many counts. CDR3 bases: TGTGCCAGCAGCGTCTCGGGTCCCTCTGGGGCCAACGTCCTGACTTTC. It encodes CASSVSGPSGANVLTF. V and J are TRBV9 and TRBJ2-6; D remains unclear. V lost 2 bases and J lost 0, with 9 bases in between. The CDR3 is 16 amino acids. CDR1 is SGDLS, CDR2 YYNGEE, per germline.

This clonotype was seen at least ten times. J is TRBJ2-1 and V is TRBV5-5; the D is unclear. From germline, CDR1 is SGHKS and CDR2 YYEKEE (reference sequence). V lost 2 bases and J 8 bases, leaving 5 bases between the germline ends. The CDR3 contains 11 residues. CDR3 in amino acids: CASSFLYEQFF. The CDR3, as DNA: TGTGCCAGCAGCTTTCTGTATGAGCAGTTCTTC.

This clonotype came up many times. The CDR3: CASSLGGGANEQFF. CDR3 sequence (DNA): TGTGCCAGCAGCTTGGGGGGGGGGGCCAATGAGCAGTTCTTC. The chain recombines TRBV5-6 with TRBJ2-1; D may be TRBD2 (7 bases). Germline-derived CDR1 and CDR2 are SGHDT and YYEEEE. This CDR3 contains 14 residues. V dropped 0 bases and J dropped 6 bases, with 10 bases sitting between them.

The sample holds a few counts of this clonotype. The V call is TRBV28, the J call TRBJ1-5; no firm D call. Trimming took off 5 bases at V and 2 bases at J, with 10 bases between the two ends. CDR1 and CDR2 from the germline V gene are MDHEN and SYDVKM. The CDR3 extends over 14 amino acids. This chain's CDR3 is CASSIYTGNQPQHF. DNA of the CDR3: TGTGCCAGCAGTATATATACGGGCAATCAGCCCCAGCATTTT.

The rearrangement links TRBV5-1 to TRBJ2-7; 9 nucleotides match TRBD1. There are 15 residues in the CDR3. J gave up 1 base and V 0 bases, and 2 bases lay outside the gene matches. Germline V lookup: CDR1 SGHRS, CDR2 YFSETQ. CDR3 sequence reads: CASSLVGTGSYEQYF. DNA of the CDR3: TGCGCCAGCAGCTTGGTCGGGACAGGGTCCTACGAGCAGTACTTC.

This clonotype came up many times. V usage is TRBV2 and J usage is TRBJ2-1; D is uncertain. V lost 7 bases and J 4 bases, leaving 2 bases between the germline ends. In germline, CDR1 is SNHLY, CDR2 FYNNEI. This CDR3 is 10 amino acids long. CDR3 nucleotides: TGTGCCAGCAATTACAATGAGCAGTTCTTC. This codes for CASNYNEQFF.

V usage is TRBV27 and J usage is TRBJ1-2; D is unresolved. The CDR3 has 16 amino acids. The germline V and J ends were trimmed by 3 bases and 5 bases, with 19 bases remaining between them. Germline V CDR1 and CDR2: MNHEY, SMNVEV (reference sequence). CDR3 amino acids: CASSFPPGSRWYGYTF. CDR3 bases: TGTGCCAGCAGTTTTCCCCCGGGATCTCGATGGTATGGCTACACCTTC.